The 14 T cell receptor beta chains listed next were all sequenced from one sample in a study of CD8 T cells in ankylosing spondylitis (dated by TCRdb to about 2017). These receptors' targets are unknown. Broader findings and caveats from the paper: Blood from ankylosing spondylitis patients appeared to be characterized by a TCR beta motif composed of roughly 8 highly homologous amino acid variants.

Library construction relied on 5' RACE. Sequenced using an Illumina HiSeq 2500. Using fastp trimming at Q25 and MiXCR clonotype assembly, TCRdb reanalyzed the public sequencing data and kept in-frame beta chains. Under each unique CDR3 protein, matching rows form one entry showing the most common genes and DNA. Present in this sample are hundreds of thousands of distinct CDR3 sequences, approximately 12% of which were seen just once. Of the sample, about 0.5% falls within the top ten clones. Sequenced sample: blood, either unsorted or a sorted T cell fraction (not recorded which). These receptor sequences come from a male donor with ankylosing spondylitis.

This clonotype was seen a handful of times. V is TRBV13 and J is TRBJ2-7; 7 positions agree with TRBD1. The CDR3 runs to 14 residues. The V segment lost 5 bases and the J segment 3 bases; nucleotides outside the gene matches: 7. Germline V CDR1 and CDR2: PRHDT, FYEKMQ (reference sequence). The CDR3 coding sequence is TGTGCCAGCAGCCCGGGACAGCAAGACTACGAGCAGTACTTC. The encoded protein is CASSPGQQDYEQYF. Full variable domain (remainder filled in from reference TRBV13 and TRBJ2-7): AAGVIQSPRHLIKEKRETATLKCYPIPRHDTVYWYQQGPGQDPQFLISFYEKMQSDKGSIPDRFSAQQFSDYHSELNMSSLELGDSALYFCASSPGQQDYEQYFGPGTRLTVT.

The V call is TRBV4-3, the J call TRBJ2-7; D is undetermined. CDR1 is LGHNA and CDR2 is YSLEER in the germline V gene. V dropped 0 bases and J dropped 4 bases, with 10 bases sitting between them. The CDR3 sequence is 14 residues long. In DNA form, the CDR3 reads TGCGCCAGCAGCCAAGATATGGCAACGTACGAGCAGTACTTC. Translated, it gives CASSQDMATYEQYF.

Many counts were recorded for this clonotype. This rearrangement joins TRBV10-3 to TRBJ1-1, with 7 bases that match TRBD1. V lost 5 bases to trimming and J lost 4 bases; unmatched junction nucleotides: 4. Per germline, CDR1 ENHRY and CDR2 SYGVKD. There are 13 residues in the CDR3. CDR3 nucleotides: TGTGCCATCAGTTGGACAGGAGGCACTGAAGCTTTCTTT. This codes for CAISWTGGTEAFF.

This clonotype was counted a few times. V usage is TRBV5-1 and J usage is TRBJ2-3; D not certain. The CDR3 covers 13 residues. CDR1 and CDR2 from the germline V gene are SGHRS and YFSETQ. Trimming pared 6 bases from V and 9 bases from J, leaving 17 bases between. The CDR3 sequence: CASTPHYGVTQYF. DNA of the CDR3: TGCGCCAGCACCCCGCATTATGGGGTAACGCAGTATTTT.

The J gene is TRBJ1-1, the V gene TRBV20-1, with D possibly TRBD1 on 5 matching bases. V lost 3 bases to trimming and J lost 0 bases, with 11 bases between them. Germline CDR1 is DFQATT and CDR2 is SNEGSKA (reference sequence). The CDR3 runs 14 residues. In DNA, the CDR3 is TGCAGTGCTAGGGGGGGGAGTTTGAACACTGAAGCTTTCTTT. The encoded protein is CSARGGSLNTEAFF.

The chain combines TRBV7-9 with TRBJ1-3; a possible D gene is TRBD1 (5 bases). The V end was cut by 4 bases, the J end by 0 bases, with 13 bases between. Germline V gives CDR1 SEHNR, CDR2 FQNEAQ (reference sequence). This CDR3 has 16 residues. This CDR3 is CASSSQVLSSGNTIYF. The DNA for the CDR3 is TGTGCCAGCAGCTCACAGGTCCTATCCTCTGGAAACACCATATATTTT. Looking up the rest from reference TRBV7-9 and TRBJ1-3 gives the full variable domain: DTGVSQNPRHKITKRGQNVTFRCDPISEHNRLYWYRQTLGQGPEFLTYFQNEAQLEKSRLLSDRFSAERPKGSFSTLEIQRTEQGDSAMYLCASSSQVLSSGNTIYFGEGSWLTVV.

The chain employs TRBV7-9 and TRBJ1-2; TRBD1 might be the D (6 bases). V was shortened by 6 bases and J by 4 bases, with 15 bases between the two germline ends. CDR1 SEHNR and CDR2 FQNEAQ come from the germline V gene (reference sequence). The CDR3 is 14 residues long. This CDR3 is CASSTNRVTYGYTF. The CDR3 bases are TGTGCCAGCAGTACCAACAGGGTCACCTATGGCTACACCTTC.

This clonotype was seen a handful of times. This sequence joins TRBV4-1 and TRBJ1-1; the D is unclear. The V end was cut by 1 base, the J end by 3 bases, with 9 bases between. CDR1 MGHRA and CDR2 YSYEKL come from the germline V gene. This CDR3 has 14 amino acids. In nucleotides, the CDR3 is TGCGCCAGCAGCCAAGGCATATTGCACACTGAAGCTTTCTTT. This sequence encodes CASSQGILHTEAFF.

The gene calls are TRBV4-2 and TRBJ2-7; D possibly matches TRBD1 or TRBD2 (5 bases each). This CDR3 is built from 16 residues. The germline CDR1 and CDR2 sequences are LGHNA and YNFKEQ. V lost 0 bases, J lost 0 bases, and 12 bases lay in between. CDR3 region: CASSQDFRDGSYEQYF. CDR3 DNA sequence: TGTGCCAGCAGCCAAGATTTTAGGGACGGCTCCTACGAGCAGTACTTC.

The V call is TRBV7-9, the J call TRBJ2-3; 8 bases fit TRBD1. Germline CDR1 and CDR2: SEHNR and FQNEAQ (reference sequence). The V segment lost 7 bases and the J segment 4 bases; nucleotides outside the gene matches: 10. The CDR3 is made up of 15 amino acids. This chain's CDR3 is CASTPLTGGPDTQYF. CDR3 DNA: TGTGCCAGCACCCCCCTCACAGGGGGACCAGATACGCAGTATTTT.

This clonotype was recorded at least ten times. CDR3: CASSRGRTYGYTF. In DNA form, the CDR3 reads TGTGCCAGCAGCCGGGGACGGACCTATGGCTACACCTTC. This chain links TRBV12-3 or TRBV12-4 with TRBJ1-2; perhaps TRBD1 as D (5 bases). Deletions cut 6 bases from V and 4 bases from J, with 12 bases between. The CDR3 is 13 residues long.

As for this clonotype: Mismatch with germline at one junction end may stem from a read error. The chain uses TRBV2 and TRBJ2-1, with 8 bases fitting TRBD2. This CDR3 spans 13 amino acids. Germline V gene sequence: CDR1 SNHLY, CDR2 FYNNEI. The CDR3 here is CASSEGRAGVTVF. CDR3 coding DNA: TGTGCCAGCAGTGAAGGAAGAGCGGGAGTCACTGTCTTC.

The rearrangement uses TRBV9 and TRBJ2-2; the match to TRBD1 covers 8 bases. The V gene end was trimmed by 3 bases and the J gene end by 4 bases; junction bases not matched to a gene: 11. This CDR3 comprises 17 residues. Germline CDR1 and CDR2: SGDLS and YYNGEE. The CDR3: CASSAGLGQGGTGELFF. The CDR3 region has the DNA TGTGCCAGCAGCGCAGGACTTGGACAGGGAGGCACCGGGGAGCTGTTTTTT.

This clonotype was found a few times. The rearrangement joins TRBV20-1 to TRBJ2-3, with 8 positions matching TRBD1. Germline CDR1 DFQATT, CDR2 SNEGSKA (reference sequence). After removal of 5 bases from V and 3 bases from J, the junction contained 10 bases not matched to a gene. The CDR3 length is 15 residues. The CDR3 reads CSASGGAGKTDTQYF. The CDR3 nucleotides are TGCAGTGCTTCAGGGGGCGCGGGGAAAACAGATACGCAGTATTTT.